These 6 T cell receptor beta chains originate from one sample sequenced in a study of T cells in Graves' hyperthyroidism and ophthalmopathy. TCR beta CDR3 regions were amplified from RNA transcripts. The HTBI primer set served for first-round RT-PCR of the TCR CDR3. TCRdb reprocessed the multiplex PCR reads with MiXCR, giving one entry per CDR3 protein. The profile shows some 600,000 distinct CDR3 sequences, approximately 13% of them singletons. Sequencing was performed on blood. The receptors shown here come from a woman aged 25 to 39 with Graves' hyperthyroidism that later progressed to Graves' ophthalmopathy.

This clonotype was counted only a few times. V and J are TRBV7-2 and TRBJ1-1; D gene uncertain. Germline V gene sequence: CDR1 SGHTA, CDR2 FQGNSA. This CDR3 region has 14 residues. V lost 5 bases to trimming and J lost 3 bases, with 13 bases between them. CDR3 amino acids: CASSPYPGYTEAFF. The CDR3 DNA reads as TGTGCCAGCAGCCCATACCCGGGGTACACTGAAGCTTTCTTT.

This clonotype was recorded many times. The J gene is TRBJ1-4, the V gene TRBV7-8; possibly TRBD1 for D (5 bases). The CDR3 has 13 amino acids. Germline lookup yields CDR1 SGHVS and CDR2 FQNEAQ. V was trimmed by 2 bases and J by 12 bases, leaving 13 bases between them. The CDR3 loop is CASSLLEMGQLFF. CDR3 coding DNA: TGTGCCAGCAGCTTACTTGAGATGGGACAACTGTTTTTT.

In this sample, this clonotype turned up a few times. V gene TRBV5-1 combines with J gene TRBJ2-7; 9 bases line up with TRBD2. The CDR3 totals 15 residues. Germline loops: CDR1 SGHRS, CDR2 YFSETQ. V shed 1 base, J shed 1 base, and the junction held 3 bases outside the gene matches. CDR3 sequence reads: CASSLTSGLSYEQYF. The CDR3 DNA follows: TGCGCCAGCAGCTTGACTAGCGGGTTATCCTACGAGCAGTACTTC.

V usage is TRBV6-2 or TRBV6-3 and J usage is TRBJ2-3; D is ambiguous. Germline CDR1 MNHEY, CDR2 SVGEGT. The V end lost 6 bases, the J end lost 8 bases, and 9 bases lay between the germline ends. This CDR3 is 11 amino acids long. In DNA form, the CDR3 reads TGTGCCAGCAGATCTACTGGTACGCAGTATTTT. Protein product: CASRSTGTQYF.

This clonotype has a count of ten or more. The chain employs TRBV20-1 and TRBJ1-2, with D unclear. The germline V and J ends were trimmed by 3 bases and 4 bases, with 15 bases remaining between them. This CDR3 is 14 amino acids long. The germline V gene encodes CDR1 DFQATT and CDR2 SNEGSKA (reference sequence). For the CDR3, the DNA is TGCAGTGCTAGCCCGAACGGGGTGGGCTATGGCTACACCTTC. Its translation: CSASPNGVGYGYTF.

The chain uses TRBV6-1 and TRBJ1-1; D not resolved. The germline V and J ends were trimmed by 10 bases and 2 bases, with 14 bases remaining between them. The CDR3 has 13 residues. The germline gives CDR1 MNHNS, CDR2 SASEGT. CDR3 loop: CATKRAANTEAFF. The CDR3 DNA reads as TGTGCCACCAAGAGGGCAGCCAACACTGAAGCTTTCTTT.